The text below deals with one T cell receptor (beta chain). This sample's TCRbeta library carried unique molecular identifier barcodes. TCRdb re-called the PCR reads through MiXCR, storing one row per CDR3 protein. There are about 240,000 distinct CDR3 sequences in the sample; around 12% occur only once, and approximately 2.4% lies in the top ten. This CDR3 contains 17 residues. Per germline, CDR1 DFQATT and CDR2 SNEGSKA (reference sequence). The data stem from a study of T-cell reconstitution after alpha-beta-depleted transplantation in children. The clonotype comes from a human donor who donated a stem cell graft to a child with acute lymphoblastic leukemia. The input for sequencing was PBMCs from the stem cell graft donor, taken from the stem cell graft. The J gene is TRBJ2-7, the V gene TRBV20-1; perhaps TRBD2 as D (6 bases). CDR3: CCVWVPAREYFGYEQYF. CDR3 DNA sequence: TGCTGTGTTTGGGTGCCGGCTCGGGAGTATTTTGGATACGAGCAGTACTTC.